This section outlines one TCR beta chain sequence together with its context. What it binds is unknown. The sample comes from a study of beta chain features in type 1 diabetes. Study background: Patient and healthy donor groups were alike in age, gender and cell yields. The number of sorted cells examined across all samples was 107,917,701. Broader study findings: Moderately but significantly shorter TCRB CDR3s were found in Type 1 diabetes patients in all four CD4+ subsets.

CDR1 is MNHEY and CDR2 is SVGAGI in the germline V gene. The CDR3 covers 14 residues. V was pared by 5 bases and J by 4 bases, with 11 bases between. Sequenced material consisted of expressed TCRB transcripts (all of the isolated RNA was reverse transcribed). Data came from immunoSEQ multiplex PCR; TCRdb stores just in-frame clones and leaves some out. The sample yields 300,000 to 400,000 clones, 9.5% to 10% seen once. Material for sequencing was central memory CD4+ T cells from blood. This TCR derives from a man aged 25 to 40 with type 1 diabetes. This chain joins TRBV6-5 and TRBJ2-2; D possibly corresponds to TRBD1 (5 bases). CDR3 nucleotides: TGTGCCAGCAGTGCAGGGCTGTCCACCGGGGAGCTGTTTTTT. Protein product: CASSAGLSTGELFF.